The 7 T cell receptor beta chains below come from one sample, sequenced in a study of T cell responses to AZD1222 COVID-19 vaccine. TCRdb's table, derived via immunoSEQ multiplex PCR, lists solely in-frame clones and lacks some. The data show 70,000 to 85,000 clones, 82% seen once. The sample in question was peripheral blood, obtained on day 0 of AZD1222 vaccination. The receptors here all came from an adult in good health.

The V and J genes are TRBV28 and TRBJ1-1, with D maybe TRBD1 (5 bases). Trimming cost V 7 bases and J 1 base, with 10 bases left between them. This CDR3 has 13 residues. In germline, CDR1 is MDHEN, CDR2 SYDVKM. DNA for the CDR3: TGTGCCAGCACCGGGGACGGGAACACTGAAGCTTTCTTT. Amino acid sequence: CASTGDGNTEAFF.

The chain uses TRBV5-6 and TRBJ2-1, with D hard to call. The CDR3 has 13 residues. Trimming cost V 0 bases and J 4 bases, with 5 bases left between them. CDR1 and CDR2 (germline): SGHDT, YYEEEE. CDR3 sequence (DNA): TGTGCCAGCAGCTTGGCCCTTTACAATGAGCAGTTCTTC. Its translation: CASSLALYNEQFF.

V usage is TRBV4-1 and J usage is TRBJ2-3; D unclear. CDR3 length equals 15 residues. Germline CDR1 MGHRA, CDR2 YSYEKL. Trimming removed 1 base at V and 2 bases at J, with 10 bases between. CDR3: CASSQVGYPTDTQYF. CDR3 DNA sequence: TGCGCCAGCAGCCAAGTTGGCTATCCCACAGATACGCAGTATTTT.

The CDR3 DNA is TGCGCCAGCAGCCAAGAGTCAGGGGGCACAGATACGCAGTATTTT. It encodes CASSQESGGTDTQYF. J is TRBJ2-3 and V is TRBV4-1; D may be TRBD1 (6 bases). V lost 0 bases to trimming and J lost 1 base, with 8 bases between them. Germline V CDR1 and CDR2: MGHRA, YSYEKL. The CDR3 has 15 amino acids.

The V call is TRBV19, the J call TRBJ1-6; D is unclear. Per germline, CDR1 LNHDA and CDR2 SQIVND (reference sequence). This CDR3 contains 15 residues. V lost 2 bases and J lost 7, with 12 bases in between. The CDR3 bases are TGTGCCAGTAGTATAAGCGGTCGAGGCAATTCACCCCTCCACTTT. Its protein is CASSISGRGNSPLHF.

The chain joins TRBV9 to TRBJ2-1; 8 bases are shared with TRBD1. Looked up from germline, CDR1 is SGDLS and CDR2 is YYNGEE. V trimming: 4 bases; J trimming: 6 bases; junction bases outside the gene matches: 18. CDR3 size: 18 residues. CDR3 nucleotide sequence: TGTGCCAGCAGCCTAGGCCCTGGTGGACAGGGTCGAACCAATGAGCAGTTCTTC. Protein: CASSLGPGGQGRTNEQFF.

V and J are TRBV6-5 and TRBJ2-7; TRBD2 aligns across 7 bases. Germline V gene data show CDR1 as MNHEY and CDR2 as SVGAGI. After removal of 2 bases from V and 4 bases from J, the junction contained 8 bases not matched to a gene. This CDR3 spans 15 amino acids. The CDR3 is CASSYAGGEGYEQYF. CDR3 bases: TGTGCCAGCAGTTACGCTGGGGGGGAGGGTTACGAGCAGTACTTC.